This is a list of T cell receptor beta chains from one sample in a study of blood T cell repertoires in COVID-19. Clones were read by immunoSEQ multiplex PCR, and TCRdb kept only the in-frame ones, dropping some. The sample includes about 220,000 clones, about 86% of them seen just once. The specimen sequenced was PBMCs or T cells enriched from blood (not recorded which). The receptors were sampled from a woman aged 45 to 65 with acute COVID-19. Each CDR3 is given with its conserved first and last residue. The D gene is left open where the match is weak. Where a row states a size, it is once, few, many or the class of an expanded clone; other rows omit it.

V gene: TRBV21-1; clone size: -; D gene: -; J gene: TRBJ2-2; CDR3 DNA: TGTGCCAGCAGCGAAGAGGGACTAGCGGGAGGGGCCGGGGAGCTGTTTTTT; CDR3 protein: CASSEEGLAGGAGELFF
V gene: TRBV11-3; clone size: -; D gene: -; J gene: TRBJ1-1; CDR3 DNA: TGTGCCAGCAGCCCTCTTTACAGGCGCTTTGAAGCTTTCTTT; CDR3 protein: CASSPLYRRFEAFF
V gene: TRBV3-1/TRBV3-2; clone size: -; D gene: -; J gene: TRBJ1-1; CDR3 DNA: TGTGCCAGCAGCCAAGCGCAGGGTGAAGCTTTCTTT; CDR3 protein: CASSQAQGEAFF
V gene: TRBV6-5; clone size: -; D gene: TRBD1; J gene: TRBJ1-1; CDR3 DNA: TGTGCCAGCAGGAGACAGGGGATGAACACTGAAGCTTTCTTT; CDR3 protein: CASRRQGMNTEAFF
V gene: TRBV27; clone size: -; D gene: -; J gene: TRBJ1-3; CDR3 DNA: TGTGCCAGCAGCCCAACCGGGGTTGGAAACACCATATATTTT; CDR3 protein: CASSPTGVGNTIYF
V gene: TRBV7-2; clone size: -; D gene: -; J gene: TRBJ2-1; CDR3 DNA: TGTGCCAGCAGCTCTGACGCGCCGGGGGTCTCCTACAATGAGCAGTTCTTC; CDR3 protein: CASSSDAPGVSYNEQFF
V gene: TRBV27; clone size: -; D gene: TRBD1; J gene: TRBJ1-5; CDR3 DNA: TGTGCCAGCAGTTTATGGGCAGGGGGTCAGCCCCAGCATTTT; CDR3 protein: CASSLWAGGQPQHF
V gene: TRBV5-1; clone size: -; D gene: -; J gene: TRBJ2-3; CDR3 DNA: TGCGCCAGCAGATTCGCAAGCCGGACAGATACGCAGTATTTT; CDR3 protein: CASRFASRTDTQYF
V gene: TRBV18; clone size: -; D gene: -; J gene: TRBJ1-4; CDR3 DNA: TGTGCCAGCTCCCACAGGGAAGGGGAAAAACTGTTTTTT; CDR3 protein: CASSHREGEKLFF
V gene: TRBV19; clone size: -; D gene: TRBD1; J gene: TRBJ1-5; CDR3 DNA: TGTGCCACCACTACAGGACAGGGCGGTCAGCCCCAGCATTTT; CDR3 protein: CATTTGQGGQPQHF
V gene: TRBV19; clone size: -; D gene: TRBD1; J gene: TRBJ1-3; CDR3 DNA: TGTGCCAGTAGAACGGACAGGGTTTCTGGAAACACCATATATTTT; CDR3 protein: CASRTDRVSGNTIYF
V gene: TRBV7-3; clone size: -; D gene: -; J gene: TRBJ1-5; CDR3 DNA: TGTGCCAGCAGCTCCGTCCCTCCCAGGGTCAAGCCCCAGCATTTT; CDR3 protein: CASSSVPPRVKPQHF
V gene: TRBV14; clone size: -; D gene: -; J gene: TRBJ2-5; CDR3 DNA: TGTGCCAGCAGCCCTCAGACGGGAGAAGGAGCGACCCAGTACTTC; CDR3 protein: CASSPQTGEGATQYF
V gene: TRBV30; clone size: -; D gene: TRBD2; J gene: TRBJ2-7; CDR3 DNA: TGTGCCCGAGATGGGACTAGCTACGAGCAGTACTTC; CDR3 protein: CARDGTSYEQYF
V gene: TRBV29-1; clone size: -; D gene: -; J gene: TRBJ2-7; CDR3 DNA: TGCAGCGTTGAGGCCTCACGCTACGAGCAGTACTTC; CDR3 protein: CSVEASRYEQYF
V gene: TRBV4-3; clone size: -; D gene: TRBD1; J gene: TRBJ2-1; CDR3 DNA: TGCGCCAGCAGCCACGACAGGGGCTCCTACAATGAGCAGTTCTTC; CDR3 protein: CASSHDRGSYNEQFF
V gene: TRBV3-1/TRBV3-2; clone size: -; D gene: TRBD2; J gene: TRBJ2-5; CDR3 DNA: TGTGCCAGCAGCCAAGCCGGGCTAGCGGGCATACTCCAAGAGACCCAGTACTTC; CDR3 protein: CASSQAGLAGILQETQYF
V gene: TRBV15; clone size: -; D gene: -; J gene: TRBJ1-2; CDR3 DNA: TGTGCCACCAGCAATTCTATCGGCTATGGCTACACCTTC; CDR3 protein: CATSNSIGYGYTF
V gene: TRBV27; clone size: -; D gene: TRBD2; J gene: TRBJ2-1; CDR3 DNA: TGTGCCAGCAGGCGGCACGGGACTAGCGGGAGTTCGTACAATGAGCAGTTCTTC; CDR3 protein: CASRRHGTSGSSYNEQFF
V gene: TRBV7-2; clone size: once; D gene: -; J gene: TRBJ2-1; CDR3 DNA: TGTGCCAGCAGCTTACAGGGGTACAATGAGCAGTTCTTC; CDR3 protein: CASSLQGYNEQFF
V gene: TRBV3-1/TRBV3-2; clone size: -; D gene: TRBD1; J gene: TRBJ2-5; CDR3 DNA: TGTGCCAGCACCCTGCTCAGGGGGCTTGGAGAGACCCAGTACTTC; CDR3 protein: CASTLLRGLGETQYF
V gene: TRBV7-9; clone size: -; D gene: TRBD1; J gene: TRBJ2-6; CDR3 DNA: TGTGCCAGCAGCACCCGGACAGGGGGCGCGACTGGGGCCAACGTCCTGACTTTC; CDR3 protein: CASSTRTGGATGANVLTF
V gene: TRBV7-9; clone size: -; D gene: -; J gene: TRBJ2-7; CDR3 DNA: TGTGCCAGCAGCTTAAGTCAGTATGACGAGCAGTACTTC; CDR3 protein: CASSLSQYDEQYF
V gene: TRBV4-3; clone size: -; D gene: -; J gene: TRBJ1-5; CDR3 DNA: TGCGCCAGCAGCCAAGATCTTTATAGCAATCAGCCCCAGCATTTT; CDR3 protein: CASSQDLYSNQPQHF
V gene: TRBV18; clone size: -; D gene: -; J gene: TRBJ1-1; CDR3 DNA: TGTGCCAGCTCACCCCGGGAAGTCTCCATGGGGGAAGCTTTCTTT; CDR3 protein: CASSPREVSMGEAFF
V gene: TRBV13; clone size: -; D gene: TRBD1; J gene: TRBJ2-7; CDR3 DNA: TGTGCCAGCAGCCCGGGGACAGGGTCCCTGGAGCAGTACTTC; CDR3 protein: CASSPGTGSLEQYF
V gene: TRBV18; clone size: -; D gene: -; J gene: TRBJ2-1; CDR3 DNA: TGTGCCAGCTCAAGCGCAGCGGTCAATGAGCAGTTCTTC; CDR3 protein: CASSSAAVNEQFF
V gene: TRBV28; clone size: -; D gene: TRBD1; J gene: TRBJ2-3; CDR3 DNA: TGTGCCAGCAGTTCGGGGGGGACAGGGGGCACGGATACGCAGTATTTT; CDR3 protein: CASSSGGTGGTDTQYF
V gene: TRBV9; clone size: once; D gene: TRBD2; J gene: TRBJ2-3; CDR3 DNA: TGTGCCAGCAGCGTAGCCGGGGGGGGAACAGATACGCAGTATTTT; CDR3 protein: CASSVAGGGTDTQYF
V gene: TRBV28; clone size: -; D gene: TRBD1; J gene: TRBJ1-5; CDR3 DNA: TGTGCCAGCAGTCCACAAGGGACAGGGTATAGCAATCAGCCCCAGCATTTT; CDR3 protein: CASSPQGTGYSNQPQHF
V gene: TRBV29-1; clone size: -; D gene: -; J gene: TRBJ2-3; CDR3 DNA: TGCAGCGTTAGACTAGGCGCAGATACGCAGTATTTT; CDR3 protein: CSVRLGADTQYF
V gene: TRBV18; clone size: -; D gene: TRBD1; J gene: TRBJ2-7; CDR3 DNA: TGTGCCAGCTCACCGTCGACAGGGAAAGTCTACGAGCAGTACTTC; CDR3 protein: CASSPSTGKVYEQYF
V gene: TRBV30; clone size: -; D gene: TRBD1; J gene: TRBJ2-1; CDR3 DNA: TGTGCCTGGAGTGTATACAGGGGTGGCTACAATGAGCAGTTCTTC; CDR3 protein: CAWSVYRGGYNEQFF
V gene: TRBV6-1; clone size: -; D gene: TRBD2; J gene: TRBJ2-7; CDR3 DNA: TGTGCCAGCAGTGACCGAAGGACTAGCGGGAGCTCCTACGAGCAGTACTTC; CDR3 protein: CASSDRRTSGSSYEQYF
V gene: TRBV24-1; clone size: -; D gene: TRBD1; J gene: TRBJ2-1; CDR3 DNA: TGTGCCACCAGTGATTTAGGCTCACAGGGGTCACTCTACAATGAGCAGTTCTTC; CDR3 protein: CATSDLGSQGSLYNEQFF
V gene: TRBV7-9; clone size: -; D gene: TRBD2; J gene: TRBJ2-1; CDR3 DNA: TGTGCCAGCAGCTCACTGACTAGCGGGAATAATGAGCAGTTCTTC; CDR3 protein: CASSSLTSGNNEQFF
V gene: TRBV27; clone size: -; D gene: TRBD2; J gene: TRBJ2-7; CDR3 DNA: TGTGCCACCAGGGGACTAGCGGTTTACGAGCAGTACTTC; CDR3 protein: CATRGLAVYEQYF
V gene: TRBV7-9; clone size: -; D gene: -; J gene: TRBJ1-2; CDR3 DNA: TGTGCCAGCAGGCCAGGAGGCTATGGCTACACCTTC; CDR3 protein: CASRPGGYGYTF
V gene: TRBV6-6; clone size: -; D gene: TRBD2; J gene: TRBJ2-7; CDR3 DNA: TGTGCCAGTCTTGGACTAGCGGCCAACGAGCAGTACTTC; CDR3 protein: CASLGLAANEQYF
V gene: TRBV6-1; clone size: -; D gene: TRBD1; J gene: TRBJ1-2; CDR3 DNA: TGTGCCAGCAGCGAAATGGGGGGACAGGGGTGGTATGGCTATGGCTACACCTTC; CDR3 protein: CASSEMGGQGWYGYGYTF
V gene: TRBV6-2/TRBV6-3; clone size: -; D gene: -; J gene: TRBJ2-5; CDR3 DNA: TGTGCCAGCAGTTACTTACTCTACAAAACCCGCCGGGACTTAAACAAAGAGACCCAGTACTTC; CDR3 protein: CASSYLLYKTRRDLNKETQYF
V gene: TRBV11-2; clone size: -; D gene: TRBD1; J gene: TRBJ1-4; CDR3 DNA: TGTGCCAGCAGCTTAGGACAGGGGTCAACTAATGAAAAACTGTTTTTT; CDR3 protein: CASSLGQGSTNEKLFF
V gene: TRBV5-4; clone size: once; D gene: -; J gene: TRBJ2-7; CDR3 DNA: TGTGCCAGCAGCTTGGGGGGCAGTTTCTACGAGCAGTACTTC; CDR3 protein: CASSLGGSFYEQYF
V gene: TRBV29-1; clone size: -; D gene: -; J gene: TRBJ2-4; CDR3 DNA: TGCAGCGTTGGGGACAACGGGATTCAGTACTTC; CDR3 protein: CSVGDNGIQYF
V gene: TRBV5-5; clone size: -; D gene: -; J gene: TRBJ1-5; CDR3 DNA: TGTGCCAGCAGCTTGGGGCCAGGGCTTTATCAGCCCCAGCATTTT; CDR3 protein: CASSLGPGLYQPQHF
V gene: TRBV28; clone size: few; D gene: -; J gene: TRBJ1-5; CDR3 DNA: TGTGCCAGCAGAAGCCGAATATCTAACAATCAGCCCCAGCATTTT; CDR3 protein: CASRSRISNNQPQHF
V gene: TRBV30; clone size: -; D gene: -; J gene: TRBJ1-6; CDR3 DNA: TGTGCCTGGACAGTTAATTCACCCCTCCACTTT; CDR3 protein: CAWTVNSPLHF
V gene: TRBV28; clone size: -; D gene: TRBD2; J gene: TRBJ2-7; CDR3 DNA: TGTGCCAGCAGTCTGACTAGCGGGAGTCTCTACGAGCAGTACTTC; CDR3 protein: CASSLTSGSLYEQYF
V gene: TRBV7-6; clone size: -; D gene: TRBD2; J gene: TRBJ2-7; CDR3 DNA: TGTGCCAGCAGCGGGGGGACTAGGAGGAGCTACGAGCAGTACTTC; CDR3 protein: CASSGGTRRSYEQYF
V gene: TRBV5-1; clone size: -; D gene: -; J gene: TRBJ1-2; CDR3 DNA: TGCGCCAGCAGCTTAACAGCCGGTTTTGAAGGCTACACCTTC; CDR3 protein: CASSLTAGFEGYTF
V gene: TRBV27; clone size: few; D gene: -; J gene: TRBJ1-3; CDR3 DNA: TGTGCCACTCTATTGACAGGCTTTGGAAACACCATATATTTT; CDR3 protein: CATLLTGFGNTIYF
V gene: TRBV29-1; clone size: -; D gene: -; J gene: TRBJ2-7; CDR3 DNA: TGCAGCGTTACAACAGTTTCCTCCTACGAGCAGTACTTC; CDR3 protein: CSVTTVSSYEQYF